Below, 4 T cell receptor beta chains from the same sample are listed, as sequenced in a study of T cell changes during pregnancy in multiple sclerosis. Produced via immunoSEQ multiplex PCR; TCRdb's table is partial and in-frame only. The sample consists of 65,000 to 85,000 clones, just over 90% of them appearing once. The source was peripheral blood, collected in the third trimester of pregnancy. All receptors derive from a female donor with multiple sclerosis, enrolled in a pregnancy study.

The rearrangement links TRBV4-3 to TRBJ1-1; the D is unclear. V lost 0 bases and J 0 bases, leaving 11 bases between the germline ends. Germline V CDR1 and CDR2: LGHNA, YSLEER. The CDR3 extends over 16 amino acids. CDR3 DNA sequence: TGCGCCAGCAGCCAAGATTTCAACGCTATGAACACTGAAGCTTTCTTT. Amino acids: CASSQDFNAMNTEAFF.

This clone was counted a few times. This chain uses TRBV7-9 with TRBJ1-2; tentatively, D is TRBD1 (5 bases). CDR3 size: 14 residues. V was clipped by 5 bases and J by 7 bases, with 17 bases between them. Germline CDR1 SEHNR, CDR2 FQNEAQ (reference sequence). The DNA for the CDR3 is TGTGCCAGCAGCCCCTACTTCCCTGGGGCTGGCTACACCTTC. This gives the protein CASSPYFPGAGYTF.

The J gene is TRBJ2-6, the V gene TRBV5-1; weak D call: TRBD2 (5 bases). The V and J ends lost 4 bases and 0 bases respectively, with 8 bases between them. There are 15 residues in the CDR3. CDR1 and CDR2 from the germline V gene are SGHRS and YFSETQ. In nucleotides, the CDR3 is TGCGCCAGCAGCCCTGGGAGCTCTGGGGCCAACGTCCTGACTTTC. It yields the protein CASSPGSSGANVLTF.

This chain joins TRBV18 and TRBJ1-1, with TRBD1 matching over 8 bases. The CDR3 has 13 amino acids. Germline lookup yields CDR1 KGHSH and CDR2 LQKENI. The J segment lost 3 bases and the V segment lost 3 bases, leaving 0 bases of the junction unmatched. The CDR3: CASSPTGDTEAFF. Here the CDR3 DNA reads TGTGCCAGCTCACCGACAGGGGACACTGAAGCTTTCTTT.